This TCR beta chain was sequenced in a study of blood T cell repertoires in COVID-19 (dated by TCRdb to the early 2020s). In terms of the full investigation: Collaborator samples came from the United States, Italy and Spain and covered acute and convalescent phases of COVID-19. Samples were obtained from the ongoing ImmuneRACE study (first 160 participants) and from some 1,300 subjects provided by 6 global collaborators. The material from the prospective study consisted of cDNA or gDNA derived from T cells, B-cell-depleted T cells, or PBMCs. Subjects who had been exposed to COVID-19, were actively infected with it, or had recovered from it provided the deeply sampled blood TCRbeta repertoires that made up the dataset. Where HLA class I and class II types were available, the types were taken from metadata supplied by the sample provider, not from assay-based typing. The repertoires were released in a freely available public database meant as a resource for research on the immune response to SARS-CoV-2. Sample metadata almost always included a de-identified subject ID, COVID-19 status, age in years and sex. Study-wide findings and limitations: Clinical and demographic metadata were provided uncurated, with the amount varying by source and participant.

TCRbeta CDR3 regions were amplified from genomic DNA by means of the immunoSEQ Assay, a bias-controlled multiplex PCR. Turning to the authors' computational methods: Nucleated cell counts per sample were estimated from amplification of reference gene primers within the assay. Sequence reads were collapsed and filtered to measure the absolute abundance of every unique TCRbeta CDR3 rearrangement. Productive Simpson clonality was computed per sample as the square root of Simpson's diversity index over productive rearrangements. Held by TCRdb, this immuneACCESS table contains in-frame sequences only and omits some clones. Under half of the omission traces to an unresolved V gene where checked; the cause of the rest is unknown. That table supplies the V and J calls and clone size; D and trimming were determined from the DNA. A total of roughly 100,000 clones appear in this sample, roughly 81% of them only once. The top ten constitute 2% to 2.5% of the sample.

Concerning this clone itself: It has no known antigen specificity. No much larger clone exists at a distance of one base, and base qualities are not known.

Reading the germline V gene (reference sequence) gives CDR1 MNHNY and CDR2 SVGAGI. The V end loses 2 bases and the J end loses 6 bases, and a stretch of 8 bases separates them. The CDR3 covers 12 residues, taking in both the cysteine and the phenylalanine. The kept DNA is CDR3 alone, 36 bases in frame from the first base. The collaborating institutions used their own protocols to collect whole blood in K2EDTA tubes. Collaborator samples were shipped for TCRbeta analysis as frozen whole blood, isolated PBMCs, or DNA extracted from either sample type. Sequencing was done on a sample of peripheral blood. The receptor was derived from a human donor in a cohort sampled during active COVID-19. The sequence joins TRBV6-6 to TRBJ2-7; the D gene assignment is ambiguous. Here the CDR3 is given as CASSYRRSEQYF. The DNA sequence is given as TGTGCCAGCAGTTACAGGCGGAGCGAGCAGTACTTC.